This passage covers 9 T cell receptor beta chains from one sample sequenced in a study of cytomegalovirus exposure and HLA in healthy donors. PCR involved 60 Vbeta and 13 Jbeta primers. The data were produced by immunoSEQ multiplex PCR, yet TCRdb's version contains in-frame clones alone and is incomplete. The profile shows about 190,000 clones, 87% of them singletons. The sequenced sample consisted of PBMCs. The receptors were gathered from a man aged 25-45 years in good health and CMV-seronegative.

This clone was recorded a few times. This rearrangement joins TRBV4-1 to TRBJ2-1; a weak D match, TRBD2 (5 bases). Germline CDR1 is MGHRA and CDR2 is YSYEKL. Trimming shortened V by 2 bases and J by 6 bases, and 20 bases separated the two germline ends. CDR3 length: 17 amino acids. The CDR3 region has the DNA TGCGCCAGCAGCCAACCTCCTTTGGAGCGGAGTCCCAATGAGCAGTTCTTC. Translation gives CASSQPPLERSPNEQFF.

The DNA for the CDR3 is TGTGCCAGCAGCCCCGGGACTAGCGGTTACTACGAGCAGTACTTC. Translation: CASSPGTSGYYEQYF. The J gene is TRBJ2-7, the V gene TRBV11-2; 11 bases fit TRBD2. CDR1 is SGHAT, CDR2 FQNNGV, per germline. V lost 5 bases and J lost 3; bases outside the gene matches: 6. The CDR3 totals 15 residues.

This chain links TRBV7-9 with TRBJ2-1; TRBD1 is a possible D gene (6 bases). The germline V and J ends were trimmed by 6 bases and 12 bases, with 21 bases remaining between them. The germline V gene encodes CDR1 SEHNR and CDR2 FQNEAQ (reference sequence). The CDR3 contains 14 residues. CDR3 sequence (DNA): TGTGCCAGCAGATCTACTACAGGGTTGGTATGGCAGTTCTTC. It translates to CASRSTTGLVWQFF.

CDR3 protein: CASSTQGVVQYF. CDR3 DNA: TGTGCCAGCAGCACACAGGGGGTCGTGCAGTACTTC. The rearrangement joins TRBV7-2 to TRBJ2-7, with 8 bases that match TRBD1. Germline trimming cut 5 bases from V and 9 bases from J; bases unmatched to any gene: 6. The CDR3 covers 12 residues. Germline CDR1 is SGHTA and CDR2 is FQGNSA.

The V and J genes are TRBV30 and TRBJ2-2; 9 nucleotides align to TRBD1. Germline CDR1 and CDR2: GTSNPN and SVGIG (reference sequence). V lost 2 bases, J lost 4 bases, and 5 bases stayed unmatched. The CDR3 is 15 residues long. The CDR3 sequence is CAWSLDRGGTGELFF. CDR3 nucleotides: TGTGCCTGGAGTTTGGACAGGGGTGGCACCGGGGAGCTGTTTTTT.

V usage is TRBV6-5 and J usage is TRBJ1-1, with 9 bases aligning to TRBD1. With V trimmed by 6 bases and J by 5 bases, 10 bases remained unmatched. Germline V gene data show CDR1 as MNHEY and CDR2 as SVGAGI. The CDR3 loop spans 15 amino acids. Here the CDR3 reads CASRRQGGRWTEAFF. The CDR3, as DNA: TGTGCCAGCAGAAGACAGGGGGGGAGGTGGACTGAAGCTTTCTTT.

The CDR3 DNA is TGCGCCAGCAGCGCATCCCAGGGGGCGCCGGGGGGCGAGCAGTACTTC. Amino acids: CASSASQGAPGGEQYF. The V and J genes are TRBV5-1 and TRBJ2-7; the D gene is possibly TRBD1 (8 bases). This CDR3 region has 16 residues. Germline V gene lookup returns CDR1 SGHRS and CDR2 YFSETQ. Trimming cost V 4 bases and J 6 bases, with 23 bases left between them.

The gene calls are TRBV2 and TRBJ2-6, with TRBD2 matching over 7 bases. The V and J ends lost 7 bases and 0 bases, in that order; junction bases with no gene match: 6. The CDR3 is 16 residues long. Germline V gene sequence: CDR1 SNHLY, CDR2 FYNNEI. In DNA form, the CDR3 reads TGTGCCAGCACGTGGGAGGGCCGCTCTGGGGCCAACGTCCTGACTTTC. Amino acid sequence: CASTWEGRSGANVLTF.

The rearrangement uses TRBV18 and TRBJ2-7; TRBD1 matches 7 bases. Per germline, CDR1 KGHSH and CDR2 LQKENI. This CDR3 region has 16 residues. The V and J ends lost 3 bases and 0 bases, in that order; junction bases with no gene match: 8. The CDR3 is CASSPQAQGISYEQYF. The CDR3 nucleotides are TGTGCCAGCTCACCCCAGGCACAGGGGATCTCCTACGAGCAGTACTTC.